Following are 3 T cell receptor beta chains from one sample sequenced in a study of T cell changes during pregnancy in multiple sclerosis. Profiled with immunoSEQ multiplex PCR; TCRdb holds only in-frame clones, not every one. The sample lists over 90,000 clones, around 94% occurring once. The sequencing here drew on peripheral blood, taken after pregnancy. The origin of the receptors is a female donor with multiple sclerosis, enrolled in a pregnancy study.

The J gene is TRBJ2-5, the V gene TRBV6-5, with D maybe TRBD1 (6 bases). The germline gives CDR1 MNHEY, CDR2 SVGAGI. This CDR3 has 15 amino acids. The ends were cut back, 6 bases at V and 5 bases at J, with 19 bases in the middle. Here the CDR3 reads CASSGSISRGETQYF. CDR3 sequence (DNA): TGTGCCAGCAGCGGTAGCATAAGTAGGGGGGAGACCCAGTACTTC.

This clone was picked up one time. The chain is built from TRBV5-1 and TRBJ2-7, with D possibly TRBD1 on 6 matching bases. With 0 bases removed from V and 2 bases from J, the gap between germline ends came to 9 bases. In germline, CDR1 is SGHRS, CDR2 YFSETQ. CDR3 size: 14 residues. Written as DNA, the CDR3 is TGCGCCAGCAGCTTGGGACAGGATCCCTACGAGCAGTACTTC. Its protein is CASSLGQDPYEQYF.

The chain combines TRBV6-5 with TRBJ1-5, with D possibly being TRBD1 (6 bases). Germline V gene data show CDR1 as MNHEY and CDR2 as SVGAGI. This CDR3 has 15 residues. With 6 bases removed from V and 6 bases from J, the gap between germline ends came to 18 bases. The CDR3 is CASRATGNSGQPQHF. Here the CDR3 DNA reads TGTGCCAGCAGAGCAACAGGGAATAGTGGTCAGCCCCAGCATTTT.